This T cell receptor beta chain was captured by sequencing in a study of control samples from healthy donors and cancer patients. The CDR3 runs to 16 residues. V lost 0 bases and J 4 bases, leaving 13 bases between the germline ends. Germline V gene sequence: CDR1 SSHAT, CDR2 FNYEAQ (reference sequence). TCRdb's table, derived via immunoSEQ multiplex PCR, lists solely in-frame clones and lacks some. In the table there are some 90,000 clones, roughly 90% of which are singletons. The origin of this receptor is a woman in her thirties in good health. V usage is TRBV7-7 and J usage is TRBJ2-1; D gene unclear. Sequencing used blood. Written as DNA, the CDR3 is TGTGCCAGCAGCTTAGCGTGGAACGGGCCTTACAATGAGCAGTTCTTC. Translation: CASSLAWNGPYNEQFF.